This T cell receptor beta chain was documented in a study of blood T cell repertoires in COVID-19. Across the study: The United States, Italy and Spain supplied acute and convalescent COVID-19 samples. T cells, B-cell-depleted T cells, or PBMCs supplied cDNA or gDNA.

V lost 4 bases to trimming and J lost 5 bases, with 15 bases between them. Germline CDR1 and CDR2: SQVTM and ANQGSEA. The CDR3 sequence is 14 residues long. Measured with immunoSEQ multiplex PCR; TCRdb has only the in-frame clones, and not every one. The sample lists 55,000 to 75,000 clones, around four fifths occurring once. Sample: peripheral blood. This sequence was found in a human donor in a cohort sampled during active COVID-19. The chain joins TRBV29-1 to TRBJ1-5, with D perhaps matching TRBD1 (5 bases). CDR3 nucleotides: TGCAGCGTTGGAGACTCTTGGGGCGATCAGCCCCAGCATTTT. Protein product: CSVGDSWGDQPQHF.